This TCR beta chain came from a study of blood T cell repertoires in COVID-19. The wider study: COVID-19 samples collected from the United States, Italy and Spain covered acute and convalescent phases. T cells, B-cell-depleted T cells, or PBMCs provided the cDNA or gDNA that served as material.

The CDR3 consists of 14 residues. Germline V gene data show CDR1 as SEHNR and CDR2 as FQNEAQ (reference sequence). V shed 5 bases and J 2 bases; nucleotides not matched to a gene: 1. Original methodology: Amplification of reference gene primers provided the estimated nucleated cell counts. Clones were sequenced by immunoSEQ multiplex PCR, and TCRdb holds only the in-frame ones, with some missing. V, J and clone size derive from that table, while D and trimming were established from the DNA sequence. The data hold around 60,000 clones, with roughly 85% observed a single time. The sequence came from a man aged 35 to 55 with acute or convalescent COVID-19. V is TRBV7-9 and J is TRBJ1-3, with 9 positions matching TRBD1. The specimen was peripheral blood. The CDR3 DNA is TGTGCCAGCAGCCGGACAGGGGCTGGAAACACCATATATTTT. Protein product: CASSRTGAGNTIYF.